Only a few counts were recorded for the clone carrying this TCR beta chain. The sample originates from a study of long-term antiretroviral therapy in people with HIV. Per donor, at least one pre-ART and at least two post-ART PBMC samples were obtained. With survey level as its setting, the immunoSEQ assay was v3.0. Sequencing was directed toward 40,000-50,000 T-cell genomes in each sample. The table came from immunoSEQ multiplex PCR; TCRdb's copy has only in-frame clones and leaves some out. The table lists about 23,000 clones, 85% of them singletons, with 9% to 15% in the top ten. The receptor comes from a man aged 35-49 years with HIV. Material: unsorted PBMCs, obtained 1.6 years after starting antiretroviral therapy.

CDR3 in DNA: TGTGCCAGCAGCACAGGACAGGGGTATGGCTACACCTTC. Protein product: CASSTGQGYGYTF. The chain has TRBV5-6 and TRBJ1-2, with 9 bases aligning to TRBD1. CDR1 is SGHDT and CDR2 is YYEEEE in the germline V gene. The CDR3 runs 13 residues. The V gene end was trimmed by 4 bases and the J gene end by 5 bases; junction bases not matched to a gene: 3.